One and the same sample provided the 11 T cell receptor beta chains below, sequenced in a study of PD-1 blockade in classical Hodgkin lymphoma. Clones were read by immunoSEQ multiplex PCR, and TCRdb kept only the in-frame ones, dropping some. The sample has about 19,000 clones, around three quarters seen once; the top ten hold about 20%. Specified time point: cycle 4 day 1 (C4D1), after five to seven weeks of nivolumab. Exposure to brentuximab vedotin varied, and each patient had relapsed following autologous stem cell transplantation. This sample comprised peripheral blood mononuclear cells (PBMCs), obtained before the fourth cycle of nivolumab. The origin of the receptors is a human donor with classical Hodgkin lymphoma.

The chain joins TRBV29-1 to TRBJ1-1; unclear D gene. Germline CDR1 SQVTM, CDR2 ANQGSEA. This CDR3 region has 10 residues. Trimming took off 7 bases at V and 0 bases at J, with 3 bases between the two ends. The CDR3 loop is CSAMNTEAFF. Written as DNA, the CDR3 is TGCAGCGCGATGAACACTGAAGCTTTCTTT.

This clone is a singleton in its sample. The rearrangement joins TRBV28 to TRBJ1-3, with 7 bases that match TRBD1. Germline V gene data show CDR1 as MDHEN and CDR2 as SYDVKM. After removal of 8 bases from V and 1 base from J, the junction contained 8 bases not matched to a gene. The CDR3 runs 15 residues. The CDR3 DNA sequence: TGTGCCAGCGCGCGAGGGGACAGATCTGGAAACACCATATATTTT. This sequence encodes CASARGDRSGNTIYF.

V usage is TRBV2 and J usage is TRBJ2-1; D perhaps matches TRBD1 (7 bases). Deletions cut 8 bases from V and 8 bases from J, with 25 bases between. Looked up from germline, CDR1 is SNHLY and CDR2 is FYNNEI. The CDR3 length is 16 residues. The CDR3 DNA sequence: TGTGCCAGCGGAGGGGCCGGGACAGAGTCAGACCATGAGCAGTTCTTC. This sequence encodes CASGGAGTESDHEQFF.

This clone was counted between two and nine times. The chain employs TRBV5-6 and TRBJ2-2; weak D call: TRBD2 (5 bases). The germline V and J ends were trimmed by 4 bases and 7 bases, with 11 bases remaining between them. Germline lookup yields CDR1 SGHDT and CDR2 YYEEEE. The CDR3 consists of 13 residues. The CDR3 DNA reads as TGTGCCAGCAGCCGGACTGGGGTCGGGGAGCTGTTTTTT. It specifies CASSRTGVGELFF. The full variable domain, rest sourced from reference TRBV5-6 and TRBJ2-2, is DAGVTQSPTHLIKTRGQQVTLRCSPKSGHDTVSWYQQALGQGPQFIFQYYEEEERQRGNFPDRFSGHQFPNYSSELNVNALLLGDSALYLCASSRTGVGELFFGEGSRLTVL.

The chain joins TRBV14 to TRBJ2-6; no definite D call. The CDR3 has 14 residues. Between the trimmed V and J ends, which lost 1 base and 0 bases, there was a span of 1 base. Germline V gene sequence: CDR1 SGHDN, CDR2 FVKESK. This CDR3 is CASSQGSGANVLTF. The DNA for the CDR3 is TGTGCCAGCAGCCAAGGCTCTGGGGCCAACGTCCTGACTTTC.

The chain combines TRBV19 with TRBJ1-2; the D is unclear. The CDR3 consists of 14 residues. CDR1 and CDR2 (germline): LNHDA, SQIVND (reference sequence). V lost 7 bases and J lost 4, with 16 bases in between. The CDR3 is CASKGSELSYGYTF. DNA of the CDR3: TGTGCCAGTAAAGGTTCAGAGCTTAGCTATGGCTACACCTTC.

The V call is TRBV6-6, the J call TRBJ2-5; 9 bases align to TRBD2. The CDR3 length is 15 residues. The J segment lost 6 bases and the V segment lost 0 bases, leaving 5 bases of the junction unmatched. CDR1 and CDR2 from the germline V gene are MNHNY and SVGAGI (reference sequence). The CDR3: CASSYSMREGKTQYF. The CDR3 DNA sequence: TGTGCCAGCAGTTACTCGATGCGGGAGGGAAAGACCCAGTACTTC.

This rearrangement joins TRBV7-2 to TRBJ2-2, with TRBD1 as a possible D gene (6 bases). Looked up from germline, CDR1 is SGHTA and CDR2 is FQGNSA. Trimming pared 5 bases from V and 2 bases from J, leaving 9 bases between. This CDR3 region has 14 residues. CDR3 region: CASSRDTNTGELFF. CDR3 coding DNA: TGTGCCAGCAGCCGGGACACCAACACCGGGGAGCTGTTTTTT. The whole variable domain, filled in from reference TRBV7-2 and TRBJ2-2, reads GAGVSQSPSNKVTEKGKDVELRCDPISGHTALYWYRQSLGQGLEFLIYFQGNSAPDKSGLPSDRFSAERTGGSVSTLTIQRTQQEDSAVYLCASSRDTNTGELFFGEGSRLTVL.

This clone has only one observation. V and J are TRBV5-1 and TRBJ2-7; D perhaps matches TRBD2 (7 bases). The CDR3 length is 14 residues. In germline, CDR1 is SGHRS, CDR2 YFSETQ. Trimming removed 4 bases from V and 4 bases from J, with 15 bases in between. DNA of the CDR3: TGCGCCAGCAGCCCAGAGGGGGGGCCGTACGAGCAGTACGTC. This gives the protein CASSPEGGPYEQYV.

The chain combines TRBV19 with TRBJ1-5; D unresolved. CDR1 and CDR2 from the germline V gene are LNHDA and SQIVND (reference sequence). V dropped 5 bases and J dropped 5 bases, with 13 bases sitting between them. The CDR3 has 14 amino acids. CDR3 amino acids: CASSPPGRHQPQHF. The CDR3 region has the DNA TGTGCCAGTAGTCCCCCGGGCAGACATCAGCCCCAGCATTTT.

Here the CDR3 DNA reads TGTGCCAGCGACAGGCACAATATGCGGAACACTGAAGCTTTCTTT. Translating it yields CASDRHNMRNTEAFF. The V call is TRBV2, the J call TRBJ1-1, with D possibly being TRBD1 (6 bases). CDR3 length: 15 residues. The V end was cut by 8 bases, the J end by 1 base, with 17 bases between. Germline V gene lookup returns CDR1 SNHLY and CDR2 FYNNEI.